This T cell receptor beta chain was sequenced for a study of shared clonotypes between healthy human individuals. Notes on the study in general: Rarefaction showed sorted-subset sequencing was incomplete despite large depth. Generally, estimated richness proved larger in naive subsets than it did in memory subsets. Naive CD4 clonotype sharing across several donors was about 5%.

Assay execution proceeded at the deep level. Profiling relied on immunoSEQ multiplex PCR, and the TCRdb table lists in-frame clones only, not all of them. The table lists roughly 2.6 million clones, approximately 92% of them singletons. Of note for this clone: Its antigen remains unknown.

The CDR3 has 16 residues. Deletions cut 4 bases from V and 3 bases from J, with 19 bases between. Germline values: CDR1 SGHDN, CDR2 FVKESK. The chain combines TRBV14 with TRBJ2-7; TRBD1 might be the D (6 bases). The sequenced material came from naive CD4+ T cells sorted from blood. Subset indicated: CD45RA+ positively selected. The TCR comes from a man between 18 and 35 years old in good health. CDR3 region: CASSPFFGTPNYEQYF. For the CDR3, the DNA is TGTGCCAGCAGCCCCTTTTTCGGGACACCTAACTACGAGCAGTACTTC. The full variable domain, completed using reference TRBV14 and TRBJ2-7, is EAGVTQFPSHSVIEKGQTVTLRCDPISGHDNLYWYRRVMGKEIKFLLHFVKESKQDESGMPNNRFLAERTGGTYSTLKVQPAELEDSGVYFCASSPFFGTPNYEQYFGPGTRLTVT.